This T cell receptor (beta chain) was profiled in a study of OX40 agonist ivuxolimab in advanced cancers. Across the whole study: Patients enrolled in dose escalation were diagnosed with hepatocellular carcinoma, melanoma, renal cell or head and neck cancer. Age averaged approximately 60 years (range roughly 20 to 90), and about 86% were male. Study outcomes and limitations: Average numbers of expanded clones were greater in CD8+ T cells than in CD4+.

Using immunoSEQ multiplex PCR, the repertoire was profiled, and TCRdb retains in-frame clones only, with some absent. The sample holds about 75,000 clones; 85% to 90% are singletons and the top ten take nearly 8%. Germline V CDR1 and CDR2: MNHEY, SMNVEV (reference sequence). The CDR3 loop spans 14 amino acids. V was shortened by 3 bases and J by 0 bases, with 9 bases between the two germline ends. About this clone: The target antigen is unknown.

Material: CD4+ or CD8+ T cells sorted from blood, obtained in a trial of the OX40 agonist ivuxolimab. V and J are TRBV27 and TRBJ2-7, with D hard to call. This receptor was taken from an adult with an advanced solid tumor such as melanoma, head and neck, liver or kidney cancer. CDR3 DNA sequence: TGTGCCAGCAGTTTTCGTGGTCCCTCCTACGAGCAGTACTTC. Its translation: CASSFRGPSYEQYF.